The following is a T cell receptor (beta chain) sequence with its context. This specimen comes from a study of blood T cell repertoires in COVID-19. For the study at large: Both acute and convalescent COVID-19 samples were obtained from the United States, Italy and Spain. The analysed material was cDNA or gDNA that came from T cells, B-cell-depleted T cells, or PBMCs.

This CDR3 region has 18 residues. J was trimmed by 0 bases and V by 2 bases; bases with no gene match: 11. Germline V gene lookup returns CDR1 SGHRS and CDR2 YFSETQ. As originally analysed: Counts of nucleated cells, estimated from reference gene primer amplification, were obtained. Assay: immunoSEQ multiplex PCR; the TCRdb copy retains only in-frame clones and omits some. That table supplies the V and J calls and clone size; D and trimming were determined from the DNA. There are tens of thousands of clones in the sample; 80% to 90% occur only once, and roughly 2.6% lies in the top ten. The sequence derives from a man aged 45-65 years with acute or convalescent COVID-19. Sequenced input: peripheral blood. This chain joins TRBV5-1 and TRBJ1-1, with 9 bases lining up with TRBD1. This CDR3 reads CASSFLIRTGDMNTEAFF. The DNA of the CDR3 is TGCGCCAGCAGCTTCCTTATCCGGACAGGGGACATGAACACTGAAGCTTTCTTT. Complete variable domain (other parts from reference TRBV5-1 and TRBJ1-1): KAGVTQTPRYLIKTRGQQVTLSCSPISGHRSVSWYQQTPGQGLQFLFEYFSETQRNKGNFPGRFSGRQFSNSRSEMNVSTLELGDSALYLCASSFLIRTGDMNTEAFFGQGTRLTVV.